The clone carrying this T cell receptor beta chain was seen a few times. Data came from immunoSEQ multiplex PCR; TCRdb stores just in-frame clones and leaves some out. This sample has about 1 million clones; 65% to 75% occur once, and the top ten carry roughly 1.5%. The data were obtained in a study of shared clonotypes between healthy human individuals. V was clipped by 0 bases and J by 7 bases, with 8 bases between them. The CDR3 sequence is 13 residues long. Germline V gene sequence: CDR1 SGHDT, CDR2 YYEEEE. The TCR originated in a man between 18 and 29 years old in good health. The chain combines TRBV5-6 with TRBJ2-1, with D unclear. The sequenced sample was memory CD4+ T cells sorted from blood. Subset indicated: CD45RA-negative fraction. CDR3 DNA sequence: TGTGCCAGCAGCTTGGTTTCCAGGAATGAGCAGTTCTTC. Amino acids: CASSLVSRNEQFF. Full variable domain (remainder filled in from reference TRBV5-6 and TRBJ2-1): DAGVTQSPTHLIKTRGQQVTLRCSPKSGHDTVSWYQQALGQGPQFIFQYYEEEERQRGNFPDRFSGHQFPNYSSELNVNALLLGDSALYLCASSLVSRNEQFFGPGTRLTVL.